Listed below are T cell receptor beta chains from one sample, sequenced in a study of shared clonotypes between healthy human individuals. The protocol was immunoSEQ multiplex PCR, while the TCRdb copy is restricted to in-frame clones and leaves out a portion. This table has about 2 million clones, approximately 94% appearing once. The sample taken for sequencing was naive CD8+ T cells sorted from blood. These receptors all stem from a man younger than 30 in good health. Both conserved end residues are part of each CDR3. A D gene is named only where the DNA matches it firmly. Clone size is not always given. Where it is, it says once, few, many or a class for expanded clones.

d_call: NA
v_call: TRBV7-9
clone_size: NA
j_call: TRBJ1-4
cdr3_aa: CASSLGTTEEKLFF
cdr3_nt: TGTGCCAGCAGCTTAGGAACCACCGAAGAAAAACTGTTTTTT

d_call: NA
v_call: TRBV27
clone_size: NA
j_call: TRBJ2-1
cdr3_aa: CASSSLGDNEQFF
cdr3_nt: TGTGCCAGCAGCTCCCTAGGAGACAATGAGCAGTTCTTC

d_call: NA
v_call: TRBV7-8
clone_size: NA
j_call: TRBJ2-3
cdr3_aa: CASRDTGLVADTQYF
cdr3_nt: TGTGCCAGCAGGGATACAGGTTTGGTGGCAGATACGCAGTATTTT

d_call: NA
v_call: TRBV7-9
clone_size: NA
j_call: TRBJ1-1
cdr3_aa: CASSQGGVGGYTEAFF
cdr3_nt: TGTGCCAGCAGCCAGGGTGGGGTTGGCGGTTACACTGAAGCTTTCTTT

d_call: TRBD1
v_call: TRBV9
clone_size: NA
j_call: TRBJ1-2
cdr3_aa: CASSVGGTGLDGYTF
cdr3_nt: TGTGCCAGCAGCGTAGGAGGGACAGGGTTGGATGGCTACACCTTC

d_call: NA
v_call: TRBV4-1
clone_size: NA
j_call: TRBJ1-4
cdr3_aa: CASSQGLGVEKLFF
cdr3_nt: TGCGCCAGCAGCCAAGGATTGGGGGTTGAAAAACTGTTTTTT

d_call: TRBD2
v_call: TRBV9
clone_size: NA
j_call: TRBJ2-5
cdr3_aa: CASSASGRAAETQYF
cdr3_nt: TGTGCCAGCAGCGCTAGCGGGAGGGCCGCAGAGACCCAGTACTTC

d_call: TRBD1
v_call: TRBV29-1
clone_size: NA
j_call: TRBJ1-1
cdr3_aa: CSVGQGLAEAFF
cdr3_nt: TGCAGCGTCGGACAGGGTTTAGCTGAAGCTTTCTTT

d_call: TRBD1
v_call: TRBV7-9
clone_size: NA
j_call: TRBJ2-7
cdr3_aa: CASSSAGQVYEQYF
cdr3_nt: TGTGCCAGCAGCTCCGCGGGACAGGTCTACGAGCAGTACTTC

d_call: NA
v_call: TRBV2
clone_size: NA
j_call: TRBJ2-5
cdr3_aa: CASGPETQYF
cdr3_nt: TGTGCCAGCGGTCCGGAGACCCAGTACTTC

d_call: NA
v_call: TRBV19
clone_size: NA
j_call: TRBJ2-3
cdr3_aa: CASSNRQNPIYTDTQYF
cdr3_nt: TGTGCCAGTAGTAATCGACAGAATCCCATTTACACAGATACGCAGTATTTT

d_call: TRBD1
v_call: TRBV9
clone_size: NA
j_call: TRBJ1-3
cdr3_aa: CASSARDRDYYTGNTIYF
cdr3_nt: TGTGCCAGCAGCGCGCGGGACAGGGACTACTATACTGGAAACACCATATATTTT

d_call: NA
v_call: TRBV7-2
clone_size: NA
j_call: TRBJ2-1
cdr3_aa: CASSMGDLEQFF
cdr3_nt: TGTGCCAGCAGTATGGGGGACCTGGAGCAGTTCTTC

d_call: NA
v_call: TRBV19
clone_size: NA
j_call: TRBJ2-7
cdr3_aa: CASSLGRGYEQYF
cdr3_nt: TGTGCCAGTAGTCTTGGCAGGGGCTACGAGCAGTACTTC

d_call: NA
v_call: TRBV5-4
clone_size: NA
j_call: TRBJ2-7
cdr3_aa: CASSPAMGGIHEQYF
cdr3_nt: TGTGCCAGCAGCCCTGCTATGGGGGGCATCCACGAGCAGTACTTC

d_call: TRBD2
v_call: TRBV19
clone_size: NA
j_call: TRBJ2-2
cdr3_aa: CATSGRDNGELFF
cdr3_nt: TGTGCCACAAGCGGGAGGGACAACGGGGAGCTGTTTTTT

d_call: NA
v_call: TRBV28
clone_size: NA
j_call: TRBJ1-1
cdr3_aa: CASSDGGTEAFF
cdr3_nt: TGTGCCAGCAGCGACGGGGGCACTGAAGCTTTCTTT

d_call: NA
v_call: TRBV21-1
clone_size: NA
j_call: TRBJ2-5
cdr3_aa: CASSSPKETQYF
cdr3_nt: TGTGCCAGCAGCTCCCCCAAAGAGACCCAGTACTTC

d_call: TRBD1
v_call: TRBV7-9
clone_size: once
j_call: TRBJ2-5
cdr3_aa: CASSSPKQGAGETQYF
cdr3_nt: TGTGCCAGCAGCTCACCGAAACAGGGGGCGGGAGAGACCCAGTACTTC

d_call: NA
v_call: TRBV15
clone_size: NA
j_call: TRBJ2-1
cdr3_aa: CATSEKGVLEQFF
cdr3_nt: TGTGCCACCAGCGAGAAAGGGGTGTTAGAGCAGTTCTTC

d_call: NA
v_call: TRBV10-1
clone_size: NA
j_call: TRBJ2-7
cdr3_aa: CASSEDHPATGEQYF
cdr3_nt: TGCGCCAGCAGTGAAGATCACCCGGCCACGGGCGAGCAGTACTTC

d_call: NA
v_call: TRBV4-3
clone_size: few
j_call: TRBJ1-2
cdr3_aa: CASSPAGGGLTGYTF
cdr3_nt: TGCGCCAGCAGCCCCGCCGGCGGGGGGTTAACTGGCTACACCTTC

d_call: TRBD1
v_call: TRBV6-6
clone_size: NA
j_call: TRBJ1-4
cdr3_aa: CASSQGAGEKLFF
cdr3_nt: TGTGCCAGTTCACAGGGGGCCGGGGAAAAACTGTTTTTT

d_call: NA
v_call: TRBV7-2
clone_size: NA
j_call: TRBJ2-7
cdr3_aa: CASSLASFEQYF
cdr3_nt: TGTGCCAGCAGCTTAGCGTCGTTCGAGCAGTACTTC

d_call: NA
v_call: TRBV18
clone_size: NA
j_call: TRBJ2-7
cdr3_aa: CASSPVPYEQYF
cdr3_nt: TGTGCCAGCTCACCCGTCCCCTACGAGCAGTACTTC

d_call: NA
v_call: TRBV29-1
clone_size: NA
j_call: TRBJ2-1
cdr3_aa: CSVVSRSSYNEQFF
cdr3_nt: TGCAGCGTTGTATCCCGGAGCTCCTACAATGAGCAGTTCTTC

d_call: TRBD2
v_call: TRBV19
clone_size: NA
j_call: TRBJ2-1
cdr3_aa: CASSPGTSGPTYNEQFF
cdr3_nt: TGTGCCAGTAGTCCGGGGACTAGCGGGCCTACCTACAATGAGCAGTTCTTC

d_call: TRBD1
v_call: TRBV19
clone_size: NA
j_call: TRBJ1-6
cdr3_aa: CATQDRGGSPLHF
cdr3_nt: TGTGCCACCCAGGACAGGGGTGGTTCACCCCTCCACTTT

d_call: NA
v_call: TRBV4-2
clone_size: NA
j_call: TRBJ1-1
cdr3_aa: CASSQDAFISEAFF
cdr3_nt: TGTGCCAGCAGCCAGGATGCCTTCATCTCTGAAGCTTTCTTT

d_call: NA
v_call: TRBV10-2
clone_size: many
j_call: TRBJ1-1
cdr3_aa: CASSVSTLGGSQRSEAFF
cdr3_nt: TGCGCCAGCAGTGTTTCTACGCTAGGAGGAAGCCAAAGATCTGAAGCTTTCTTT

d_call: TRBD2
v_call: TRBV9
clone_size: once
j_call: TRBJ2-1
cdr3_aa: CASSVVLAGDYNEQFF
cdr3_nt: TGTGCCAGCAGCGTAGTTCTAGCGGGAGATTACAATGAGCAGTTCTTC

d_call: NA
v_call: TRBV11-3
clone_size: NA
j_call: TRBJ1-1
cdr3_aa: CASSLGEGRNTEAFF
cdr3_nt: TGTGCCAGCAGCTTAGGGGAGGGCCGGAACACTGAAGCTTTCTTT

d_call: NA
v_call: TRBV4-3
clone_size: NA
j_call: TRBJ2-1
cdr3_aa: CASSKLSASYNEQFF
cdr3_nt: TGCGCCAGCAGCAAACTTAGCGCGTCATACAATGAGCAGTTCTTC

d_call: NA
v_call: TRBV5-6
clone_size: NA
j_call: TRBJ2-2
cdr3_aa: CASSLVNTGELFF
cdr3_nt: TGTGCCAGCAGCTTAGTGAACACCGGGGAGCTGTTTTTT

d_call: NA
v_call: TRBV11-2
clone_size: once
j_call: TRBJ2-1
cdr3_aa: CASSLRSKRRVSYNEQFF
cdr3_nt: TGTGCCAGCAGCTTACGATCCAAAAGGAGGGTTTCCTACAATGAGCAGTTCTTC

d_call: TRBD1
v_call: TRBV7-6
clone_size: NA
j_call: TRBJ2-7
cdr3_aa: CASSPGGIGSYEQYF
cdr3_nt: TGTGCCAGCAGCCCAGGGGGTATAGGCTCCTACGAGCAGTACTTC

d_call: TRBD2
v_call: TRBV5-1
clone_size: NA
j_call: TRBJ2-3
cdr3_aa: CASSPSGGIDTQYF
cdr3_nt: TGCGCCAGCAGCCCAAGCGGGGGGATCGATACGCAGTATTTT

d_call: NA
v_call: TRBV25-1
clone_size: NA
j_call: TRBJ1-5
cdr3_aa: CASRAVGPNQPQHF
cdr3_nt: TGTGCCAGCAGGGCTGTGGGTCCTAATCAGCCCCAGCATTTT

d_call: TRBD2
v_call: TRBV4-3
clone_size: NA
j_call: TRBJ2-7
cdr3_aa: CASSQETGGREAYSYEQYF
cdr3_nt: TGCGCCAGCAGCCAGGAAACGGGAGGGCGGGAGGCCTACTCCTACGAGCAGTACTTC

d_call: TRBD2
v_call: TRBV9
clone_size: NA
j_call: TRBJ2-1
cdr3_aa: CASSLASGVNEQFF
cdr3_nt: TGTGCCAGCAGCCTGGCTAGCGGGGTCAATGAGCAGTTCTTC

d_call: TRBD2
v_call: TRBV27
clone_size: NA
j_call: TRBJ2-5
cdr3_aa: CASSSPSGGASETQYF
cdr3_nt: TGTGCCAGCAGTTCCCCTAGCGGGGGGGCCTCGGAGACCCAGTACTTC

d_call: NA
v_call: TRBV2
clone_size: NA
j_call: TRBJ2-2
cdr3_aa: CASSSGNTGELFF
cdr3_nt: TGTGCCAGCAGTTCAGGGAACACCGGGGAGCTGTTTTTT

d_call: TRBD1
v_call: TRBV10-3
clone_size: once
j_call: TRBJ2-7
cdr3_aa: CATWDRTAYEQYF
cdr3_nt: TGTGCCACCTGGGACAGGACTGCCTACGAGCAGTACTTC

d_call: NA
v_call: TRBV11-2
clone_size: NA
j_call: TRBJ2-5
cdr3_aa: CASSLGPGQETQYF
cdr3_nt: TGTGCCAGCAGCTTAGGTCCAGGGCAAGAGACCCAGTACTTC

d_call: TRBD1
v_call: TRBV9
clone_size: NA
j_call: TRBJ2-7
cdr3_aa: CASAGTGGGEQYF
cdr3_nt: TGTGCCAGCGCCGGGACAGGGGGCGGGGAGCAGTACTTC